This is a list of T cell receptor beta chains from one sample in a study of shared clonotypes between healthy human individuals. Sequencing used immunoSEQ multiplex PCR; TCRdb keeps in-frame clones, though not all of them. Altogether roughly 1,600,000 clones are present, about 98.5% being singletons, with the ten largest covering under 0.45%. The source material was naive CD4+ T cells sorted from blood. Receptor source: a man aged 25-45 years in good health. CDR3s include the opening cysteine and the closing phenylalanine or tryptophan. A D gene is named only where the DNA matches it firmly. Clone size appears in some rows only: once, few, many, or a class for an expanded clone.

-	TRBV4-1	TRBD1	TRBJ2-6	TGCGCCAGCACCCGGACAGGGGACTACTCTGGGGCCAACGTCCTGACTTTC	CASTRTGDYSGANVLTF
-	TRBV27	-	TRBJ1-2	TGTGCCAGCAGTTTGCGTCGGGGTGACTATGGCTACACCTTC	CASSLRRGDYGYTF
-	TRBV18	-	TRBJ1-2	TGTGCCAGCTCACCCCTTAAAAACGATGGCTACACCTTC	CASSPLKNDGYTF
-	TRBV28	-	TRBJ1-1	TGTGCCAGCACCCCCCGGGGGCTTGAGAACACTGAAGCTTTCTTT	CASTPRGLENTEAFF
-	TRBV19	-	TRBJ2-1	TGTGCCAGTAGTATAGAAGGAGGCGACGTAGGTGAGCAGTTCTTC	CASSIEGGDVGEQFF
once	TRBV14	-	TRBJ2-5	TGTGCCAGCAGCCAAGGAATGTGGTCAGCACAGATTTTGGAGACCCAGTACTTC	CASSQGMWSAQILETQYF
-	TRBV30	-	TRBJ1-3	TGTGCCTGGAGTGCGCCACCGGACACCATATATTTT	CAWSAPPDTIYF
-	TRBV27	TRBD1	TRBJ1-1	TGTGCCAGCAGTTTATCGTCTCTCGACAGGGGAAACACTGAAGCTTTCTTT	CASSLSSLDRGNTEAFF
-	TRBV7-9	-	TRBJ2-5	TGTGCCAGCAGCCCCGGACAGTACGAAGAGACCCAGTACTTC	CASSPGQYEETQYF
-	TRBV28	-	TRBJ2-7	TGTGCCAGCAGTTTACTAGTCTACGAGCAGTACTTC	CASSLLVYEQYF
-	TRBV28	TRBD2	TRBJ2-1	TGTGCCAGCAGCGTGCTAGCGGGAGACTACAATGAGCAGTTCTTC	CASSVLAGDYNEQFF
-	TRBV19	-	TRBJ1-1	TGTGCCAGTAGCACCCCCGCGAGGGTGAGGGACACTGAAGCTTTCTTT	CASSTPARVRDTEAFF
-	TRBV10-2	TRBD1	TRBJ2-1	TGCGCCAGCAGTGAGGGACAGGGTCGGTCGAATGAGCAGTTCTTC	CASSEGQGRSNEQFF
-	TRBV5-1	-	TRBJ2-7	TGCGCCAGCAGCTACGGGACAGGGGTACTAGCGGGCACCTACGAGCAGTACTTC	CASSYGTGVLAGTYEQYF
-	TRBV18	-	TRBJ2-7	TGTGCCAGCTCACCAGGGGTCGTACGGTACGAGCAGTACTTC	CASSPGVVRYEQYF
-	TRBV5-4	-	TRBJ2-7	TGTGCCAGCAGCTTGGGACAGATCGCTTTCGGCTACGAGCAGTACTTC	CASSLGQIAFGYEQYF
once	TRBV15	TRBD1	TRBJ2-1	TGTGCCACCAGCAGAGCCGCCGGGACAGGGGGGTCCAATGAGCAGTTCTTC	CATSRAAGTGGSNEQFF
-	TRBV10-2	TRBD1	TRBJ2-7	TGCGCCAGCAGTGATGGGACAGGTACTTACGAGCAGTACTTC	CASSDGTGTYEQYF
-	TRBV9	-	TRBJ1-1	TGTGCCAGCAGCGTAGAGTGGTATTCGAACACTGAAGCTTTCTTT	CASSVEWYSNTEAFF
-	TRBV4-1	-	TRBJ2-3	TGCGCCAGCAGCCAAGAAGGGGTCCGCGCCGATACGCAGTATTTT	CASSQEGVRADTQYF
-	TRBV11-2	-	TRBJ2-7	TGTGCCAGCAGTCGCGGGGAATCCTACGAGCAGTACTTC	CASSRGESYEQYF
-	TRBV18	-	TRBJ2-7	TGTGCCAGCTCTCCGACAGGGGAGGGTTCCTACGAGCAGTACTTC	CASSPTGEGSYEQYF
-	TRBV30	-	TRBJ2-1	TGTGCCTGGAGTGGGAGGGGGAGCAGGTCCTACAATGAGCAGTTCTTC	CAWSGRGSRSYNEQFF
-	TRBV5-4	-	TRBJ1-4	TGTGCCAGCAGCTTGGGGGGGTCATGGGAAAAACTGTTTTTT	CASSLGGSWEKLFF
-	TRBV4-1	-	TRBJ1-1	TGCGCCAGCAGCCAAGTATCAGTGAACACTGAAGCTTTCTTT	CASSQVSVNTEAFF